A selection of T cell receptor beta chains follows, all from one sample in a study of blood T cell repertoires in COVID-19. Produced via immunoSEQ multiplex PCR; TCRdb's table is partial and in-frame only. The sample contains approximately 170,000 clones, approximately 82% of which appear only once. Sequencing was carried out using PBMCs or T cells enriched from blood (not recorded which). Every receptor here comes from a woman aged 45-59 years who had recovered from COVID-19. Each CDR3 is given with its conserved first and last residue. A D gene is named only where the DNA matches it firmly. Clone size is stated in some rows and not others, as once, few, many or a class when expanded.

clone size	V gene	J gene	D gene	CDR3 DNA	CDR3 protein
-	TRBV5-1	TRBJ1-6	TRBD1	TGCGCCAGCAGCTTGAGTTTGTCAGGGACAGGGAATCCCCTCCACTTT	CASSLSLSGTGNPLHF
-	TRBV3-1/TRBV3-2	TRBJ1-2	TRBD1	TGTGCCAGCAGCCGGGGACAGGGGGCTAGCTATGGCTACACCTTC	CASSRGQGASYGYTF
-	TRBV28	TRBJ2-3	-	TGTGCCAGCAGTCTACAGGGCGCAGATACGCAGTATTTT	CASSLQGADTQYF
-	TRBV2	TRBJ1-6	-	TGTGCCAGCAGTGTGAGTTCACCCCTCCACTTT	CASSVSSPLHF
-	TRBV5-1	TRBJ2-5	-	TGCGCCAGCAGCCCCTGGGGCCCGGAAGAGACCCAGTACTTC	CASSPWGPEETQYF
-	TRBV5-4	TRBJ1-2	-	TGTGCCAGCAGCCGGGCAAAACAGGATGGCTACACCTTC	CASSRAKQDGYTF
-	TRBV7-2	TRBJ1-5	-	TGTGCCAGCAGCTTAATGGCTGCCCAGCCCCAGCATTTT	CASSLMAAQPQHF
-	TRBV4-3	TRBJ1-1	-	TGCGCCAGCAGCCAAGAAGTAGAAGGGGGTACTGAAGCTTTCTTT	CASSQEVEGGTEAFF
once	TRBV28	TRBJ1-2	TRBD1	TGTGCCAGCAGTGATCCGGGACAGGGAGGCTATGGCTACACCTTC	CASSDPGQGGYGYTF
-	TRBV10-2	TRBJ1-5	-	TGCGCCAGCAGTGACAGTGGGACACTTAATCAGCCCCAGCATTTT	CASSDSGTLNQPQHF